One and the same sample provided the 2 T cell receptor beta chains below, sequenced in a study of OX40 agonist ivuxolimab in advanced cancers. TCRdb's table, derived via immunoSEQ multiplex PCR, lists solely in-frame clones and lacks some. The sample records some 86,000 clones, about nine tenths being singletons. The source material was CD4+ or CD8+ T cells sorted from blood, sampled in a trial of the OX40 agonist ivuxolimab. Every receptor here comes from an adult with an advanced solid tumor such as melanoma, head and neck, liver or kidney cancer.

The chain links TRBV4-2 to TRBJ2-2; 7 bases line up with TRBD2. This CDR3 has 18 amino acids. Germline CDR1 reads LGHNA; CDR2 reads YNFKEQ. After removal of 3 bases from V and 0 bases from J, the junction contained 10 bases not matched to a gene. CDR3 protein: CASSQGTLAGANTGELFF. CDR3 nucleotides: TGTGCCAGCAGCCAGGGGACGTTGGCGGGGGCGAACACCGGGGAGCTGTTTTTT.

The V and J genes are TRBV6-1 and TRBJ1-6, with D perhaps TRBD1 (5 bases). The CDR3 has 15 amino acids. V lost 6 bases and J lost 5, with 14 bases in between. Germline CDR1 reads MNHNS; CDR2 reads SASEGT. This CDR3 is CASRLGEGDNSPLHF. For the CDR3, the DNA is TGTGCCAGCAGACTGGGGGAAGGGGATAATTCACCCCTCCACTTT.